Shown below are 21 T cell receptor beta chains from a single sample sequenced in a study of Graves' ophthalmopathy and Graves' hyperthyroidism. Amplification from RNA transcripts yielded the TCR beta CDR3 regions. The first round was an RT-PCR with HTBI primers, and the second round was a multiplex PCR. TCRdb analysed the multiplex PCR reads with MiXCR anew, one entry per CDR3 protein. This table has more than 300,000 distinct CDR3 sequences, about 17% appearing once. What was sequenced was peripheral blood. The receptors stem from an adult woman with stable Graves' hyperthyroidism.

This clonotype was counted at least ten times. The chain couples TRBV7-8 to TRBJ2-5, with 11 bases lining up with TRBD2. Germline values: CDR1 SGHVS, CDR2 FQNEAQ. Trimming cost V 1 base and J 5 bases; bases outside gene matches: 9. CDR3 length: 17 residues. The CDR3 is CASSLGRLAGREETQYF. DNA for the CDR3: TGTGCCAGCAGCTTAGGAAGACTAGCGGGACGGGAGGAGACCCAGTACTTC.

This clonotype came up a few times. Germline is not matched at one junction end, which may reflect a read error. The V and J genes are TRBV28 and TRBJ2-7, with 14 bases matching TRBD2. Germline V gene data show CDR1 as MDHEN and CDR2 as SYDVKM. The CDR3 runs 16 residues. CDR3 sequence reads: CASSLSRTSGRFERYF. The CDR3 DNA reads as TGTGCCAGCAGTTTATCCCGGACTAGCGGGAGGTTTGAGCGGTACTTC.

This clonotype occurred many times. The CDR3, as DNA: TGCAGCGCTGGGCGGAATGAGGAGACCCAGTACTTC. Residues: CSAGRNEETQYF. V gene TRBV29-1 combines with J gene TRBJ2-5; D remains unclear. The germline V gene has CDR1 SQVTM and CDR2 ANQGSEA. This CDR3 is built from 12 residues. V shed 7 bases and J shed 5 bases, with 14 bases lying between them.

As to this clonotype: This may come from a read error, since a much larger clone is one base off. This chain joins TRBV5-1 and TRBJ2-7; D is unresolved. CDR3 length: 15 amino acids. CDR1 SGHRS and CDR2 YFSETQ come from the germline V gene. The V end lost 1 base, the J end lost 2 bases, and 13 bases lay between the germline ends. The CDR3, as DNA: TGCGCCAGCAGCTTGAGCTCCACCCCCACCTACGAGCAGTACTTC. Translated: CASSLSSTPTYEQYF.

There are many counts of this clonotype. Here the CDR3 reads CAWNEGYTEAFF. The CDR3 DNA is TGTGCCTGGAATGAGGGATACACTGAAGCTTTCTTT. J is TRBJ1-1 and V is TRBV30; D is uncertain. From germline, CDR1 is GTSNPN and CDR2 SVGIG (reference sequence). V lost 4 bases and J lost 3, with 9 bases in between. The CDR3 has 12 residues.

The chain links TRBV5-5 to TRBJ1-5; D perhaps matches TRBD1 (5 bases). V was shortened by 0 bases and J by 1 base, with 11 bases between the two germline ends. Germline V gene lookup returns CDR1 SGHKS and CDR2 YYEKEE (reference sequence). The CDR3 loop spans 16 amino acids. CDR3 loop: CASSLVGVVSNQPQHF. CDR3 in DNA: TGTGCCAGCAGCTTGGTAGGGGTAGTCAGCAATCAGCCCCAGCATTTT.

This clonotype has a count of ten or more. The V and J genes are TRBV27 and TRBJ2-7, with D uncertain. Looked up from germline, CDR1 is MNHEY and CDR2 is SMNVEV (reference sequence). Trimming removed 2 bases from V and 3 bases from J, with 17 bases in between. The CDR3 contains 16 residues. The CDR3: CASSLDSSLPFYEQYF. The CDR3 coding sequence is TGTGCCAGCAGTTTAGATTCCTCCCTACCTTTCTACGAGCAGTACTTC.

This clonotype was detected a few times. The chain employs TRBV5-1 and TRBJ1-1, with no clear D. This CDR3 has 15 amino acids. V was trimmed by 1 base and J by 1 base, leaving 11 bases between them. Germline CDR1 SGHRS, CDR2 YFSETQ. CDR3 in DNA: TGCGCCAGCAGCTTGTTAGACATATCGAACACTGAAGCTTTCTTT. This codes for CASSLLDISNTEAFF.

The CDR3 nucleotides read TGCGCCAGCAGCCAAGGGAGCGGGAGAGTACGGGGGCGAGCCGAGCAGTACTTC. As protein: CASSQGSGRVRGRAEQYF. J is TRBJ2-7 and V is TRBV4-1, with 8 bases matching TRBD2. The germline V gene has CDR1 MGHRA and CDR2 YSYEKL. Trimming at V came to 1 base and at J to 6 bases, leaving 17 bases not matched to a gene. This CDR3 is 18 amino acids long.

The V call is TRBV30, the J call TRBJ2-7; maybe TRBD1 (6 bases). The V end lost 2 bases, the J end lost 5 bases, and 19 bases lay between the germline ends. Per the germline V gene, CDR1 is GTSNPN and CDR2 is SVGIG (reference sequence). The CDR3 is 15 residues long. CDR3 bases: TGTGCCTGGAGTCGAGGGGCAGGGGAAGGAAACGAGCAGTACTTC. This sequence encodes CAWSRGAGEGNEQYF.

This clonotype was seen at least ten times. This chain's CDR3 is CASSLVSDRAQPQHF. In DNA, the CDR3 is TGTGCCAGCAGCTTAGTTAGCGACAGGGCTCAGCCCCAGCATTTT. The chain combines TRBV7-2 with TRBJ1-5, with 7 bases identical to TRBD1. Germline CDR1 reads SGHTA; CDR2 reads FQGNSA. The J segment lost 6 bases and the V segment lost 1 base, leaving 6 bases of the junction unmatched. The CDR3 is 15 residues long.

The chain joins TRBV12-3 or TRBV12-4 to TRBJ2-7; no clear D gene. Trimming stripped 5 bases from V and 10 bases from J, with 18 bases between. CDR3 size: 13 residues. The CDR3 here is CASSLSTWTDQYF. DNA of the CDR3: TGTGCCAGCAGTCTGTCGACATGGACCGATCAGTACTTC.

This clonotype was seen ten or more times. The J gene is TRBJ1-1, the V gene TRBV20-1, with 8 bases aligning to TRBD1. CDR1 and CDR2 from the germline V gene are DFQATT and SNEGSKA (reference sequence). The V gene end was trimmed by 0 bases and the J gene end by 5 bases; junction bases not matched to a gene: 2. The CDR3 has 13 amino acids. CDR3 DNA: TGCAGTGCTAGAGACCACAGGGGGACTGAAGCTTTCTTT. This encodes CSARDHRGTEAFF.

In regard to this clonotype: A much larger clone differs from this one at a single base, so this may be a read error. V gene TRBV12-3 or TRBV12-4 combines with J gene TRBJ2-2; tentatively, D is TRBD2 (7 bases). The CDR3 is 16 amino acids. The germline V and J ends were trimmed by 7 bases and 7 bases, with 22 bases remaining between them. The CDR3 is CASTMGGARRYGELFF. DNA for the CDR3: TGTGCCAGCACCATGGGGGGGGCGCGGAGGTACGGGGAGCTGTTTTTT.

This clonotype showed up many times. This chain uses TRBV4-1 with TRBJ2-7, with D perhaps TRBD1 (5 bases). CDR3 size: 13 residues. Trimming cost V 4 bases and J 3 bases, with 10 bases left between them. Germline CDR1 MGHRA, CDR2 YSYEKL. In DNA form, the CDR3 reads TGCGCCAGCAGCCCAAAAGGGGTCTACGAGCAGTACTTC. Amino acids: CASSPKGVYEQYF.

This clonotype has ten or more counts. The V call is TRBV6-1, the J call TRBJ2-7; D possibly corresponds to TRBD1 (6 bases). The length of the CDR3 is 13 residues. CDR1 is MNHNS and CDR2 is SASEGT in the germline V gene. Trimming pared 5 bases from V and 3 bases from J, leaving 11 bases between. CDR3 region: CASSIGQSYEQYF. The CDR3 region has the DNA TGTGCCAGCAGTATCGGACAGAGCTACGAGCAGTACTTC.

At least ten counts were recorded for this clonotype. This chain connects TRBV6-2 or TRBV6-3 to TRBJ2-7; D may be TRBD2 (6 bases). V was pared by 5 bases and J by 5 bases, with 19 bases between. Per germline, CDR1 MNHEY and CDR2 SVGEGT. The CDR3 totals 15 residues. The CDR3, as DNA: TGTGCCAGCAGTACCCCTCCGGAGGGGATCCACGAGCAGTACTTC. Encoded protein: CASSTPPEGIHEQYF.

This clonotype has only a few counts. The chain is built from TRBV9 and TRBJ2-2; no firm D call. The CDR3 length is 15 residues. From germline, CDR1 is SGDLS and CDR2 YYNGEE. V was clipped by 4 bases and J by 3 bases, with 13 bases between them. CDR3 coding DNA: TGTGCCAGCAGCCCCTTTAGGGCGGACACCGGGGAGCTGTTTTTT. It specifies CASSPFRADTGELFF.

This sequence joins TRBV29-1 and TRBJ2-7, with 7 positions matching TRBD1. The CDR3 consists of 14 residues. CDR1 and CDR2 (germline): SQVTM, ANQGSEA. Trimming at V came to 6 bases and at J to 0 bases, leaving 8 bases not matched to a gene. The CDR3 spells CSVNTGATSYEQYF. As DNA, the CDR3 is TGCAGCGTGAATACAGGGGCGACCTCCTACGAGCAGTACTTC.

The chain recombines TRBV12-3 or TRBV12-4 with TRBJ2-7; maybe TRBD1 (5 bases). The CDR3 is made up of 12 amino acids. Trimming left V 1 base short and J 12 bases short, with 13 bases between. The CDR3 region is CASSLEAGKAYF. CDR3 bases: TGTGCCAGCAGTTTAGAGGCAGGGAAAGCGTACTTC.

This clonotype was seen ten or more times. The DNA of the CDR3 is TGCAGTGCTAGAGGTACGGCACCACAAGAGACCCAGTACTTC. Translating it yields CSARGTAPQETQYF. This chain uses TRBV20-1 with TRBJ2-5; D gene ambiguous. Germline CDR1 DFQATT, CDR2 SNEGSKA (reference sequence). CDR3 length equals 14 residues. Trimming pared 1 base from V and 2 bases from J, leaving 11 bases between.